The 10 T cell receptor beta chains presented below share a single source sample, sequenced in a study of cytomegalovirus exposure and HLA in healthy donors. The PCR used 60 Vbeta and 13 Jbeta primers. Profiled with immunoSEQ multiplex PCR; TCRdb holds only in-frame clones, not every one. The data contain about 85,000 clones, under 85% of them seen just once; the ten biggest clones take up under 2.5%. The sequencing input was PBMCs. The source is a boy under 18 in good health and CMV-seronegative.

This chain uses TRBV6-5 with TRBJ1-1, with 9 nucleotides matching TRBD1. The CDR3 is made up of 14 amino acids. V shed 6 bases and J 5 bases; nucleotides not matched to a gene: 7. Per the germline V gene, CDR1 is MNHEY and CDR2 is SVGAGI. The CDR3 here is CASRPDRGETEAFF. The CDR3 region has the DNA TGTGCCAGCAGACCCGACAGGGGGGAGACTGAAGCTTTCTTT.

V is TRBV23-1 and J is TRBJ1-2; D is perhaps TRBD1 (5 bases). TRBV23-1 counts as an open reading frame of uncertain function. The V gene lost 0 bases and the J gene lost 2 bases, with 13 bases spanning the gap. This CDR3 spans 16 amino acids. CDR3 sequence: CASSQSYRRDNYGYTF. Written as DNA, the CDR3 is TGCGCCAGCAGTCAATCGTACAGGCGGGACAACTATGGCTACACCTTC.

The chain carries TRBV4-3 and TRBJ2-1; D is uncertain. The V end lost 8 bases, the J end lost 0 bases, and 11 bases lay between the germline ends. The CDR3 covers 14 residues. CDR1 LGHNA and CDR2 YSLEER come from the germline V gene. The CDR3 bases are TGCGCCAGCGCGGTGGAGAGCTCCTACAATGAGCAGTTCTTC. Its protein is CASAVESSYNEQFF.

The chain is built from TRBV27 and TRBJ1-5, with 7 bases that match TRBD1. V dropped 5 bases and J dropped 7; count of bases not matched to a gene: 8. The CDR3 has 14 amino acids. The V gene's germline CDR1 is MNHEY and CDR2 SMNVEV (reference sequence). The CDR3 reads CASSGNRGNQPQHF. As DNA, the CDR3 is TGTGCCAGCAGTGGAAACAGGGGTAACCAGCCCCAGCATTTT.

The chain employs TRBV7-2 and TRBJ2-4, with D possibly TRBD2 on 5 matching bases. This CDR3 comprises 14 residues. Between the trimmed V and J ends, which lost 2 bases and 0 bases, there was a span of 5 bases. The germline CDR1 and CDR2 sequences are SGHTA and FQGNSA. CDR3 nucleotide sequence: TGTGCCAGCAGCTTACGGGAAGCCAAAAACATTCAGTACTTC. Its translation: CASSLREAKNIQYF.

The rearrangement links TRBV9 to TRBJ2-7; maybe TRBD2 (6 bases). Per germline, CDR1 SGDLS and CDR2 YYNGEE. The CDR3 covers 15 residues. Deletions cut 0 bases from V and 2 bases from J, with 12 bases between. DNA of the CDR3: TGTGCCAGCAGCGTAGATCTAGCGCCGACCTACGAGCAGTACTTC. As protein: CASSVDLAPTYEQYF.

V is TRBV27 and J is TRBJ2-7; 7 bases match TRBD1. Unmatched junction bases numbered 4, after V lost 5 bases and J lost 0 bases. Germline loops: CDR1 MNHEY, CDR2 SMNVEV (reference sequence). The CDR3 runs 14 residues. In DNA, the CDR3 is TGTGCCAGCAGTACCCGACAGGGCTCCTACGAGCAGTACTTC. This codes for CASSTRQGSYEQYF.

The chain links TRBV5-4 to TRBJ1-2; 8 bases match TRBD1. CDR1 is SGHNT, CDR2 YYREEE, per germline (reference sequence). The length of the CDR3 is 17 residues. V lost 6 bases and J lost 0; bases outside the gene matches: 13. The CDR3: CASTTLDQGATNYGYTF. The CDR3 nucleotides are TGTGCCAGCACCACCCTGGACCAGGGGGCGACTAACTATGGCTACACCTTC.

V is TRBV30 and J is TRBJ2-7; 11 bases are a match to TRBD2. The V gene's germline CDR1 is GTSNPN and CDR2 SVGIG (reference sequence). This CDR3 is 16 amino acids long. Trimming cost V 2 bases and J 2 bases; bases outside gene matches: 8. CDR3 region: CAWSLAGGPFPYEQYF. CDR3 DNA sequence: TGTGCCTGGAGTCTAGCGGGGGGCCCCTTCCCCTACGAGCAGTACTTC.

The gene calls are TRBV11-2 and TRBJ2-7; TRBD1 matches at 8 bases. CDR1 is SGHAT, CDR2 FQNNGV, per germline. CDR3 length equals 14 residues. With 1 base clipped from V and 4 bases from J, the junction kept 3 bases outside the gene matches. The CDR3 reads CASSLGTGLYEQYF. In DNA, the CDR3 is TGTGCCAGCAGCTTAGGGACAGGGCTTTACGAGCAGTACTTC.